A selection of T cell receptor beta chains follows, all from one sample in a study of OX40 agonist ivuxolimab in advanced cancers. The protocol was immunoSEQ multiplex PCR, while the TCRdb copy is restricted to in-frame clones and leaves out a portion. The repertoire holds approximately 82,000 clones, with just under 85% as singletons. Sequences were derived from CD4+ or CD8+ T cells sorted from blood, sampled in a trial of the OX40 agonist ivuxolimab. The receptors derive from an adult with an advanced solid tumor such as melanoma, head and neck, liver or kidney cancer. The CDR3 runs from the conserved cysteine through the conserved F or W. Fields, in order: clone size, D gene, J gene, V gene, CDR3 protein, CDR3 DNA. A D gene is named only where the DNA matches it firmly. Clone size is shown for a subset of rows, as once, few, many or a class of expanded clone.

>NA|TRBD1|TRBJ2-3|TRBV28
CASSPTTGRVQYF
TGTGCCAGCAGTCCTACGACAGGGCGGGTGCAGTATTTT
>NA|NA|TRBJ1-1|TRBV7-9
CASSWGRNTEAFF
TGTGCCAGCAGCTGGGGACGCAACACTGAAGCTTTCTTT
>NA|NA|TRBJ2-3|TRBV5-1
CASSLTPGPTDTQYF
TGCGCCAGCAGCTTGACTCCGGGTCCCACAGATACGCAGTATTTT
>NA|NA|TRBJ2-7|TRBV30
CAWSLQTGRYF
TGTGCCTGGAGTCTACAGACAGGCCGGTACTTC
>NA|NA|TRBJ1-1|TRBV28
CASSLRDTEAFF
TGTGCCAGCAGTTTACGGGACACTGAAGCTTTCTTT
>NA|TRBD1|TRBJ1-5|TRBV6-1
CASIQGGVWQPQHF
TGTGCCAGCATCCAGGGGGGGGTTTGGCAGCCCCAGCATTTT
>NA|TRBD1|TRBJ2-4|TRBV27
CASSLFGTGKNIQYF
TGTGCCAGCAGTTTATTTGGGACAGGAAAGAACATTCAGTACTTC
>NA|NA|TRBJ1-5|TRBV4-3
CASSQDGAQPQHF
TGCGCCAGCAGCCAAGATGGCGCTCAGCCCCAGCATTTT
>NA|NA|TRBJ1-2|TRBV30
CAWSVGDSYTF
TGTGCCTGGAGTGTCGGGGACAGCTACACCTTC
>NA|TRBD1|TRBJ1-1|TRBV19
CASSIDWTGNTEAFF
TGTGCCAGTAGTATCGACTGGACAGGGAACACTGAAGCTTTCTTT
>once|NA|TRBJ1-2|TRBV7-2
CASSLDTDYGYTF
TGTGCCAGCAGCTTGGACACAGACTATGGCTACACCTTC
>NA|NA|TRBJ2-1|TRBV6-5
CASRAGTLNEQFF
TGTGCCAGCAGAGCCGGGACACTTAATGAGCAGTTCTTC
>NA|TRBD2|TRBJ2-7|TRBV6-1
CASSVLTSGSYEQYF
TGTGCCAGCAGTGTCCTAACTAGCGGGTCCTACGAGCAGTACTTC
>NA|NA|TRBJ1-2|TRBV27
CASSLRDGIYGYTF
TGTGCCAGCAGTTTACGGGACGGTATCTATGGCTACACCTTC